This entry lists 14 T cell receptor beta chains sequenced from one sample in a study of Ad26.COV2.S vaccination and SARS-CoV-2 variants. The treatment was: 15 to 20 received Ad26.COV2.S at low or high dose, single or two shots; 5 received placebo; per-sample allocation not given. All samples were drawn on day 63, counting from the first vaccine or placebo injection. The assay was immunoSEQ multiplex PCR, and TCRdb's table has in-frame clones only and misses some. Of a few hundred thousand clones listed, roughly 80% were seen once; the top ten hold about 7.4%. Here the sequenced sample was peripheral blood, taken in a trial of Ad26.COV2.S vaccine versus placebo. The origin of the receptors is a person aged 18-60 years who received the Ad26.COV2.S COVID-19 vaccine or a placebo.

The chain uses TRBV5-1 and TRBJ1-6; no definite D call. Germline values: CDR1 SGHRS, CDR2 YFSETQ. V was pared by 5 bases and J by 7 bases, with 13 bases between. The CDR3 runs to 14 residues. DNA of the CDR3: TGCGCCAGCAGACCGGGCCCTGAGAATTCACCCCTCCACTTT. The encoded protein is CASRPGPENSPLHF.

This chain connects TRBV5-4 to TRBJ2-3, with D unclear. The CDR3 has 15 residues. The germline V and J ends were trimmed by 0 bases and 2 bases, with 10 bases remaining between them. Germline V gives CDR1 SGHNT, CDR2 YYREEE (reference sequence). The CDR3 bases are TGTGCCAGCAGCTTGGGCGTAACAGACACAGATACGCAGTATTTT. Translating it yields CASSLGVTDTDTQYF.

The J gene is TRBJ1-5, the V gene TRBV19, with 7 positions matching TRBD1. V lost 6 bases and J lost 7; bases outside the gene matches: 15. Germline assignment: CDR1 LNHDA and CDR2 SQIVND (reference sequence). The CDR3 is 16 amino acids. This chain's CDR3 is CASRKGARGANQPQHF. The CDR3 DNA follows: TGTGCCAGTAGAAAGGGGGCCAGGGGGGCAAACCAGCCCCAGCATTTT.

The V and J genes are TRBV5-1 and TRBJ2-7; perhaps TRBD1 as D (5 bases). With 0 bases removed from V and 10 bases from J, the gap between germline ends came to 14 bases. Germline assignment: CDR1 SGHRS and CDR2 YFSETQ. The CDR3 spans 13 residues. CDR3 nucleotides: TGCGCCAGCAGCTTGGACGTCAGGGAAAAACAGTACTTC. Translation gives CASSLDVREKQYF.

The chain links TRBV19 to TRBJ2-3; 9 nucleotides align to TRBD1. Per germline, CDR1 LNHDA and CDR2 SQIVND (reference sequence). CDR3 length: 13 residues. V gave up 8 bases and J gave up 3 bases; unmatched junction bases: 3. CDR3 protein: CASRTGVTDTQYF. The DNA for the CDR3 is TGTGCCAGTCGGACAGGGGTGACAGATACGCAGTATTTT.

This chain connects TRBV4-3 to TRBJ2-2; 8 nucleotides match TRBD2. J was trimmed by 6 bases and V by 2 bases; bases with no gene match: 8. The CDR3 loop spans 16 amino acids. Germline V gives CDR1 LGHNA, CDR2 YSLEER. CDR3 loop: CASSQPQRRGAGELFF. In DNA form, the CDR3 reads TGCGCCAGCAGCCAACCGCAAAGGCGGGGGGCCGGGGAGCTGTTTTTT.

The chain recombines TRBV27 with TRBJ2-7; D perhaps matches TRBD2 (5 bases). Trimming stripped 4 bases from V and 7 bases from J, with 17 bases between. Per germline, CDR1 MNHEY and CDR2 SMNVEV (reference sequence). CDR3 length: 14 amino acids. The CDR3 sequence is CASSSNRPWEEQYF. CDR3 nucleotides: TGTGCCAGCAGTTCCAATCGGCCTTGGGAGGAGCAGTACTTC.

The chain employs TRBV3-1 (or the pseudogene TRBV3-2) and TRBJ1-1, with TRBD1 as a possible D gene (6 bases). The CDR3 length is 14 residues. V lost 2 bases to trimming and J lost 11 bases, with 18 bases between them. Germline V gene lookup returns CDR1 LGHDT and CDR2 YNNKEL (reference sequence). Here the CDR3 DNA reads TGTGCCAGCAGCCAAAGAAGGACAGTCTCGGGGGCTTTCTTT. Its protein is CASSQRRTVSGAFF.

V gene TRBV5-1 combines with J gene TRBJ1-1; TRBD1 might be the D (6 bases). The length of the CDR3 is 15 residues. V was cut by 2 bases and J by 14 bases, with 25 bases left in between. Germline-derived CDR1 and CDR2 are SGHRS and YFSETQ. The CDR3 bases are TGCGCCAGCAGCTTTGGCGGGGGGCCCCAAACCGTGGGCTTCTTT. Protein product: CASSFGGGPQTVGFF.

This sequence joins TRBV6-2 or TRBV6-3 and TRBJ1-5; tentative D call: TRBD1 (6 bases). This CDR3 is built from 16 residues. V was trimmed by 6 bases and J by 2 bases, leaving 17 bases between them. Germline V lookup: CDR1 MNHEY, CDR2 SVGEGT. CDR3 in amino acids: CASSGGGPEGNQPQHF. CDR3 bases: TGTGCCAGCAGCGGAGGGGGTCCCGAGGGCAATCAGCCCCAGCATTTT.

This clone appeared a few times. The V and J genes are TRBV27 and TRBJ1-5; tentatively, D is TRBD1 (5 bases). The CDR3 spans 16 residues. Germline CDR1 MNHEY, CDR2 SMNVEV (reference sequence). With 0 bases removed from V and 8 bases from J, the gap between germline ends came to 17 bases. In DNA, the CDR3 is TGTGCCAGCAGTTTATCCGGGACCGCGGCGTTAAAGCCCCAGCATTTT. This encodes CASSLSGTAALKPQHF.

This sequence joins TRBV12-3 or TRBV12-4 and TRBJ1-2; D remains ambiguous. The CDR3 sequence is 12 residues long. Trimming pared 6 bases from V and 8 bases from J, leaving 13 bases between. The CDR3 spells CASSDYGEGYTF. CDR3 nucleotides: TGTGCCAGCAGCGATTACGGGGAAGGCTACACCTTC.

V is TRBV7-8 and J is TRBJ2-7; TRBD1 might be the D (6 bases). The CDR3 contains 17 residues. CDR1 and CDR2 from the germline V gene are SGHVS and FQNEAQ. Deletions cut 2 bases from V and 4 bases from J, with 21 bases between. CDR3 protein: CASSLSAVDRKKYEQYF. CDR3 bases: TGTGCCAGCAGCTTATCAGCGGTCGACAGGAAGAAGTACGAGCAGTACTTC.

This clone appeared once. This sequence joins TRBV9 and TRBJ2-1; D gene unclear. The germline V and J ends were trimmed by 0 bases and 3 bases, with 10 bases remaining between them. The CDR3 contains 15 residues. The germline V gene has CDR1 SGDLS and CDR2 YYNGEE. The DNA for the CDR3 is TGTGCCAGCAGCGTAGACGGCGGCTTCTACAATGAGCAGTTCTTC. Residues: CASSVDGGFYNEQFF.